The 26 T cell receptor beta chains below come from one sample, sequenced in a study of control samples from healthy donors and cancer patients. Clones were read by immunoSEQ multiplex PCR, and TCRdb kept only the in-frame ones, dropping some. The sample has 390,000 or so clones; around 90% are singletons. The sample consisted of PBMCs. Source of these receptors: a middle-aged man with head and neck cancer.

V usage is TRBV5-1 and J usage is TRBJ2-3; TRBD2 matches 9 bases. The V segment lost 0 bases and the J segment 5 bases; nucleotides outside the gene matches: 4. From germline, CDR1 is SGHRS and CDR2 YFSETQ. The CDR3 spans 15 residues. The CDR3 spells CASSLGGRAGDTQYF. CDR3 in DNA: TGCGCCAGCAGCTTGGGCGGGAGGGCCGGAGATACGCAGTATTTT.

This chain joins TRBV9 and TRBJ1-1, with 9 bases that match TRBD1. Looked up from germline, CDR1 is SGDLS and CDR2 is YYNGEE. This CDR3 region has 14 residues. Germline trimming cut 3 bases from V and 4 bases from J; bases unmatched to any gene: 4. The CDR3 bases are TGTGCCAGCAGCGCAACAGGGGGCCCCACTGAAGCTTTCTTT. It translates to CASSATGGPTEAFF.

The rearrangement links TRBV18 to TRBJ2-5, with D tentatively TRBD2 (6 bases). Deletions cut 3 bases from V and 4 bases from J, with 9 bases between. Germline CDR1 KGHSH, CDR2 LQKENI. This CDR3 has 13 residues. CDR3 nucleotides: TGTGCCAGCTCACCCCGGGACTTAGAGACCCAGTACTTC. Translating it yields CASSPRDLETQYF.

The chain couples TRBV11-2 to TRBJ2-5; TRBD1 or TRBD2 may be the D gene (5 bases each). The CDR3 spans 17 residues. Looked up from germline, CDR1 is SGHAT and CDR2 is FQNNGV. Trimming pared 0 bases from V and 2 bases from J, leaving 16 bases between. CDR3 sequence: CASSLEGAGTTQETQYF. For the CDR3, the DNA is TGTGCCAGCAGCTTAGAGGGCGCAGGGACGACACAAGAGACCCAGTACTTC.

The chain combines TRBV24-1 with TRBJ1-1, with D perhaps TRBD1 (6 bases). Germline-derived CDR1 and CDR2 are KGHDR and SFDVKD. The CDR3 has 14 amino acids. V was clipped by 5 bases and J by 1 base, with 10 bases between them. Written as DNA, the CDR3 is TGTGCCACCAGTGGGCCAGGGGCGAACACTGAAGCTTTCTTT. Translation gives CATSGPGANTEAFF.

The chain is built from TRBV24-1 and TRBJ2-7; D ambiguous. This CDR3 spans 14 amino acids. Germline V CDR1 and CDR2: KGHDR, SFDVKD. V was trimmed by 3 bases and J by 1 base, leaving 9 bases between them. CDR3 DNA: TGTGCCACCAGTGATGAAGGGCAGTCCTACGAGCAGTACTTC. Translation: CATSDEGQSYEQYF.

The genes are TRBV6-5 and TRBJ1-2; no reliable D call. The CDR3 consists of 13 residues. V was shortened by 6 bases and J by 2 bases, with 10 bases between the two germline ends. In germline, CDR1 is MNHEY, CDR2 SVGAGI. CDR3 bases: TGTGCCAGCAGGAAGGCCGGGAACTATGGCTACACCTTC. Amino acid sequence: CASRKAGNYGYTF.

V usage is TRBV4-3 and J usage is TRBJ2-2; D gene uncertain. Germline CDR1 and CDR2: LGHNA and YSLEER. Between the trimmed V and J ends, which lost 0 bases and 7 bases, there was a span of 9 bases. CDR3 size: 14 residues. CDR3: CASSQDAGNGELFF. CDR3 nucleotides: TGCGCCAGCAGCCAAGATGCAGGAAACGGGGAGCTGTTTTTT.

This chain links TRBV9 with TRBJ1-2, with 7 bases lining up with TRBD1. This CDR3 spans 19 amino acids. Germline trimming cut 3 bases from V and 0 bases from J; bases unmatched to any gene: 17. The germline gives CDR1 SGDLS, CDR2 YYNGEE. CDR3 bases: TGTGCCAGCAGCGCAAGTCTAGACAGGGTGGCCAGAACTAACTATGGCTACACCTTC. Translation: CASSASLDRVARTNYGYTF.

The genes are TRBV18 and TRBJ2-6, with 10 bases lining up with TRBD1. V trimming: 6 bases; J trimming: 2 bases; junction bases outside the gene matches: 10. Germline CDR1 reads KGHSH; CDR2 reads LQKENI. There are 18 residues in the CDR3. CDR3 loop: CASSTFGTGVTGANVLTF. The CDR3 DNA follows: TGTGCCAGCTCTACGTTCGGGACAGGGGTTACTGGGGCCAACGTCCTGACTTTC. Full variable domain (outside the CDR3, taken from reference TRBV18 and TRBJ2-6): NAGVMQNPRHLVRRRGQEARLRCSPMKGHSHVYWYRQLPEEGLKFMVYLQKENIIDESGMPKERFSAEFPKEGPSILRIQQVVRGDSAAYFCASSTFGTGVTGANVLTFGAGSRLTVL.

CDR3 protein: CASSLGSSNEQYF. DNA for the CDR3: TGCGCCAGCAGCTTGGGGAGTAGCAACGAGCAGTACTTC. The rearrangement links TRBV5-1 to TRBJ2-7; D unclear. CDR3 length equals 13 residues. Per the germline V gene, CDR1 is SGHRS and CDR2 is YFSETQ. V shed 0 bases and J shed 5 bases, with 9 bases lying between them.

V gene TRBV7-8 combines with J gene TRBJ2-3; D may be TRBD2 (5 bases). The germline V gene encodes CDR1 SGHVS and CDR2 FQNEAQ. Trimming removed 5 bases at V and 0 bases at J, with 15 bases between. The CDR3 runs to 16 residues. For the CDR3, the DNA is TGTGCCAGCAGCCCTGTCGGGCGGACTAGCACAGATACGCAGTATTTT. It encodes CASSPVGRTSTDTQYF.

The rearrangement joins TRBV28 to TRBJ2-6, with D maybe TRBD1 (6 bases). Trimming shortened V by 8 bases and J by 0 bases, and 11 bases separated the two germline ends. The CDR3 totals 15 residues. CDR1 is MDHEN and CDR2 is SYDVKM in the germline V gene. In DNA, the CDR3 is TGTGCCAGCTCCACAGGGCGCTCTGGGGCCAACGTCCTGACTTTC. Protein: CASSTGRSGANVLTF.

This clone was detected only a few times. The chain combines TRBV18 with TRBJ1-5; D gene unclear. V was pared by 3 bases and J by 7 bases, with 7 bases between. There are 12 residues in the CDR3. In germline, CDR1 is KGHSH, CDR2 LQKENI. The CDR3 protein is CASSPPEQPQHF. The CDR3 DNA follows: TGTGCCAGCTCACCCCCTGAGCAGCCCCAGCATTTT.

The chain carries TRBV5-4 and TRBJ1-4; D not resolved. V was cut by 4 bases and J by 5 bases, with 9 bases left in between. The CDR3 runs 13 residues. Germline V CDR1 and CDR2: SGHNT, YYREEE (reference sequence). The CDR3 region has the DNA TGTGCCAGCAGCATGGTAGGGAATGAAAAACTGTTTTTT. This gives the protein CASSMVGNEKLFF. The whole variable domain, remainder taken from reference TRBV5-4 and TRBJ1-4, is ETGVTQSPTHLIKTRGQQVTLRCSSQSGHNTVSWYQQALGQGPQFIFQYYREEENGRGNFPPRFSGLQFPNYSSELNVNALELDDSALYLCASSMVGNEKLFFGSGTQLSVL.

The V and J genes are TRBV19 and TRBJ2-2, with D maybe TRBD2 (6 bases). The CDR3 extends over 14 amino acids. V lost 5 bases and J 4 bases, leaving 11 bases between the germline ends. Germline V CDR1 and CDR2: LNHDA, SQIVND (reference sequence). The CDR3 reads CASSVGLRTGELFF. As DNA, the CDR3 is TGTGCCAGTAGTGTAGGACTACGCACCGGGGAGCTGTTTTTT. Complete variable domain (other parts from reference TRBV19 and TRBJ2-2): DGGITQSPKYLFRKEGQNVTLSCEQNLNHDAMYWYRQDPGQGLRLIYYSQIVNDFQKGDIAEGYSVSREKKESFPLTVTSAQKNPTAFYLCASSVGLRTGELFFGEGSRLTVL.

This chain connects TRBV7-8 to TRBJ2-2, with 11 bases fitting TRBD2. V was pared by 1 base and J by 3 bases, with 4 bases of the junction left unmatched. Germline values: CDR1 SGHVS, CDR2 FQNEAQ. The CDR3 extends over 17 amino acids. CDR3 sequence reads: CASSLVAGGPDTGELFF. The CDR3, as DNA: TGTGCCAGCAGCTTAGTAGCGGGAGGGCCGGACACCGGGGAGCTGTTTTTT. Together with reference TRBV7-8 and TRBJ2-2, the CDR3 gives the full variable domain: GAGVSQSPRYKVAKRGQDVALRCDPISGHVSLFWYQQALGQGPEFLTYFQNEAQLDKSGLPSDRFFAERPEGSVSTLKIQRTQQEDSAVYLCASSLVAGGPDTGELFFGEGSRLTVL.

The CDR3 sequence is CAKSGTGRYGYTF. As DNA, the CDR3 is TGTGCCAAGTCCGGGACAGGGAGGTACGGCTACACCTTC. The chain couples TRBV3-1 (or the pseudogene TRBV3-2) to TRBJ1-2, with 9 bases identical to TRBD1. The CDR3 has 13 amino acids. Germline lookup yields CDR1 LGHDT and CDR2 YNNKEL (reference sequence). Unmatched junction bases numbered 11, after V lost 10 bases and J lost 8 bases.

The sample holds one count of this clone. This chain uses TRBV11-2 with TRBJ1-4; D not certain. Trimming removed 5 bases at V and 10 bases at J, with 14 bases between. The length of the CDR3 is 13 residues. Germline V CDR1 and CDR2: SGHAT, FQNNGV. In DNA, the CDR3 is TGTGCCAGCAGCCCAAACCAAGCGGGAAAACTGTTTTTT. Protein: CASSPNQAGKLFF.

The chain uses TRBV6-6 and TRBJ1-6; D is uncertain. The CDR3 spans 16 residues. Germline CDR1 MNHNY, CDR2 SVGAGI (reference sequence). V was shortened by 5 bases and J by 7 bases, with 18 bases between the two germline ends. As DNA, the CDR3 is TGTGCCAGCAGTACGAGGACTCAACCGGGGAATTCACCCCTCCACTTT. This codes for CASSTRTQPGNSPLHF.

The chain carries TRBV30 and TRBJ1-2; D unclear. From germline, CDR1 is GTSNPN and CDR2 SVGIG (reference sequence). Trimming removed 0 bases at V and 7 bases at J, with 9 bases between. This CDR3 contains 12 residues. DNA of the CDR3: TGTGCCTGGAGTGTAGGGCATCTTGGCTACACCTTC. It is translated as CAWSVGHLGYTF.

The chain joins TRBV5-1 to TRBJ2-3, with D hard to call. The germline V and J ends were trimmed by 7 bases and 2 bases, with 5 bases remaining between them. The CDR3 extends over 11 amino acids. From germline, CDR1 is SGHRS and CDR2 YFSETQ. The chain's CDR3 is CASSYTDTQYF. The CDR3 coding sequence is TGCGCCAGCTCCTACACAGATACGCAGTATTTT.

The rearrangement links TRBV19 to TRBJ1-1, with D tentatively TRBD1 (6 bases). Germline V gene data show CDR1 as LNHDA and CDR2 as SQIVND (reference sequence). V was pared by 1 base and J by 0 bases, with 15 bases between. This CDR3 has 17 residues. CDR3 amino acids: CASSIAAIGGLNTEAFF. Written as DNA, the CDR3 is TGTGCCAGTAGTATAGCCGCCATTGGGGGCCTGAACACTGAAGCTTTCTTT.

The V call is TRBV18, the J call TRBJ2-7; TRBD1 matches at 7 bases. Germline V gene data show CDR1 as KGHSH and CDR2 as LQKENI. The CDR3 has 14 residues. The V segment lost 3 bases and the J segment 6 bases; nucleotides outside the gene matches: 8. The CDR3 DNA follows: TGTGCCAGCTCACCTTCCGGGACAGTAGGCGAGCAGTACTTC. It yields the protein CASSPSGTVGEQYF.

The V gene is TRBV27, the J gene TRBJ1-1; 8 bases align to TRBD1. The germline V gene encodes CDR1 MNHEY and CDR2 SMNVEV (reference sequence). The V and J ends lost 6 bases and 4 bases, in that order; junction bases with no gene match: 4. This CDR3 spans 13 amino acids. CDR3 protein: CASSQGATTEAFF. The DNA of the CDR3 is TGTGCCAGCAGCCAGGGGGCCACCACTGAAGCTTTCTTT.

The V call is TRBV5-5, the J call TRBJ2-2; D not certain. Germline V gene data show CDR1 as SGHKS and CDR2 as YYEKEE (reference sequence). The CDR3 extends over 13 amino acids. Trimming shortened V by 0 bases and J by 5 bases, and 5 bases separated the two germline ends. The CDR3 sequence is CASSLAGTGELFF. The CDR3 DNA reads TGTGCCAGCAGCTTGGCTGGTACCGGGGAGCTGTTTTTT.